This note documents a single TCR beta chain sequence. Its antigen is undetermined. Assay: immunoSEQ multiplex PCR; the TCRdb copy retains only in-frame clones and omits some. The table includes around 440,000 clones, approximately 71% detected once. The CDR3 is made up of 14 amino acids. Germline CDR1 SGHDT, CDR2 YYEEEE. The V gene lost 4 bases and the J gene lost 6 bases, with 16 bases spanning the gap. The record originates from a study of shared clonotypes between healthy human individuals. Study context: Those who served as donors were a couple of women and a few men between the ages of 18 and 49.

Broader study findings: Limitation of the genetic and exposure-history diversity represented came from the few donors.

The V and J genes are TRBV5-6 and TRBJ1-2; D is perhaps TRBD1 (6 bases). This clonotype was obtained from a woman between 40 and 50 years old in good health. Some clones in this sample may be carry-over from other donors' samples. The specimen sequenced was PBMCs. The CDR3 sequence: CASSIPTGTNGYTF. As DNA, the CDR3 is TGTGCCAGCAGCATTCCTACAGGGACGAATGGCTACACCTTC. Based on the CDR3 plus reference TRBV5-6 and TRBJ1-2, the full variable domain is DAGVTQSPTHLIKTRGQQVTLRCSPKSGHDTVSWYQQALGQGPQFIFQYYEEEERQRGNFPDRFSGHQFPNYSSELNVNALLLGDSALYLCASSIPTGTNGYTFGSGTRLTVV.